The clone carrying this TCR beta chain was recorded once. Its specificity is not known. The data stem from a study of T cell responses to AZD1222 COVID-19 vaccine. The repertoire was sequenced with immunoSEQ multiplex PCR; TCRdb's copy has only in-frame clones and lacks some. The sample shows approximately 200,000 clones, approximately 90% of them seen only once. Study-wide findings and caveats: Females outnumbered males among donors, who were mostly white British; clonal diversity was possibly underestimated. Repertoires in all cases were sampled only once the peak T cell response had passed.

Germline CDR1 and CDR2: LNHNV and YYDKDF (reference sequence). There are 16 residues in the CDR3. After removal of 3 bases from V and 3 bases from J, the junction contained 8 bases not matched to a gene. Sequenced here: peripheral blood, sampled 28 days after the second AZD1222 dose. The clonotype originates from an adult who received the AZD1222 COVID-19 vaccine. The V call is TRBV15, the J call TRBJ2-7, with 10 bases fitting TRBD1. In nucleotides, the CDR3 is TGTGCCACCAGCAGTTCCGGGACAGGGGTATTCTACGAGCAGTACTTC. Its translation: CATSSSGTGVFYEQYF.